The rows below give T cell receptor beta chains drawn from one sample of a study of T cell responses to AZD1222 COVID-19 vaccine. Assay: immunoSEQ multiplex PCR; the TCRdb copy retains only in-frame clones and omits some. This table holds 90,000 to 130,000 clones, 80% to 85% found once. Here the sequenced sample was peripheral blood, taken on day 0 of AZD1222 vaccination. These TCRs come from an adult in good health. Both conserved end residues are part of each CDR3. Fields, in order: clone size, CDR3 length, V gene, D gene, J gene, CDR3 DNA, CDR3 protein. The D gene is left open where the match is weak. Clone size appears in some rows only: once, few, many, or a class for an expanded clone.

>-|14|TRBV28|-|TRBJ1-2
TGTGCCAGCAGTTTATCCAACCAGGGGTATGGCTACACCTTC
CASSLSNQGYGYTF
>-|19|TRBV5-6|-|TRBJ1-1
TGTGCCAGCAGCTTGGCCTTCCGTCTTGCGTCCTCTGGAAACACTGAAGCTTTCTTT
CASSLAFRLASSGNTEAFF
>once|14|TRBV6-5|-|TRBJ1-1
TGTGCCACCACGTTTTACCGGGGGGATACTGAAGCTTTCTTT
CATTFYRGDTEAFF
>once|15|TRBV11-2|TRBD1|TRBJ1-1
TGTGCCAGCAGCGTACAGGGGACCACGAACACTGAAGCTTTCTTT
CASSVQGTTNTEAFF
>few|11|TRBV20-1|-|TRBJ1-2
TGCAGTGCTAGGTCAGTCTATGGCTACACCTTC
CSARSVYGYTF
>-|16|TRBV5-1|TRBD1|TRBJ1-1
TGCGCCAGCAGCTTGGGGACAGGGGGTAAGGGCACTGAAGCTTTCTTT
CASSLGTGGKGTEAFF
>few|15|TRBV5-1|-|TRBJ2-6
TGCGCCAGCTCTGAGGGAGCAAGTGGGGCCAACGTCCTGACTTTC
CASSEGASGANVLTF
>-|13|TRBV6-5|TRBD1|TRBJ1-2
TGTGCCGTACAGGGGAGGGGACCCTATGGCTACACCTTC
CAVQGRGPYGYTF
>-|11|TRBV20-1|-|TRBJ2-5
TGCAGTGCTGGGGGTTCCGAGACCCAGTACTTC
CSAGGSETQYF
>-|14|TRBV18|-|TRBJ1-1
TGTGCCAGCTCACCAGAGTGGGGGGACACTGAAGCTTTCTTT
CASSPEWGDTEAFF
>-|15|TRBV18|TRBD1|TRBJ2-4
TGTGCCAGCTCACGCACACAGGGGCAGGGAAACATTCAGTACTTC
CASSRTQGQGNIQYF
>-|13|TRBV6-5|-|TRBJ2-2
TGTGCCAGCAGTCAATCTAGGGCCGGGGAGCTGTTTTTT
CASSQSRAGELFF
>-|14|TRBV10-3|TRBD1|TRBJ1-3
TGTGCCATCAGGACAGGGGGAAATGGAAACACCATATATTTT
CAIRTGGNGNTIYF
>-|11|TRBV29-1|-|TRBJ2-7
TGCAGCGTTGGAGGGGGGTACGAGCAGTACTTC
CSVGGGYEQYF
>-|15|TRBV6-2/TRBV6-3|-|TRBJ1-2
TGTGCCAGCAGCGACCCCCCTGCGGGGGCCAGAGGCTACACCTTC
CASSDPPAGARGYTF
>-|14|TRBV28|TRBD1|TRBJ1-6
TGTGCCAGCACCTGGGACAGGGGTAATTCACCCCTCCACTTT
CASTWDRGNSPLHF
>-|17|TRBV18|-|TRBJ1-6
TGTGCCAGCTCACCTGACACAAGGGGCTTCTATAATTCACCCCTCCACTTT
CASSPDTRGFYNSPLHF
>-|20|TRBV19|TRBD2|TRBJ2-1
TGTGCCAGTAGTCCGCACGGGACTAGCGGGAGGGGCGCCTCCTACAATGAGCAGTTCTTC
CASSPHGTSGRGASYNEQFF
>-|15|TRBV28|TRBD2|TRBJ2-7
TGTGCCAGCACTGAAACCGGGACTACTTCCTACGAGCAGTACTTC
CASTETGTTSYEQYF
>-|16|TRBV7-3|-|TRBJ1-2
TGTGCCAGCAGCCCTTATCCGGTATTAGATAACTATGGCTACACCTTC
CASSPYPVLDNYGYTF
>-|13|TRBV27|-|TRBJ1-5
TGTGCCAGCAGTCCGGACAGCGGCCAGCCCCAGCATTTT
CASSPDSGQPQHF
>once|17|TRBV11-2|-|TRBJ1-3
TGTGCCAGCAGCCTCCCCTTTAGCAGGTCCTCTGGAAACACCATATATTTT
CASSLPFSRSSGNTIYF
>-|14|TRBV7-7|-|TRBJ1-1
TGTGCCAGCTCGCTCAGCGAGATGAACACTGAAGCTTTCTTT
CASSLSEMNTEAFF
>-|15|TRBV25-1|TRBD1|TRBJ2-7
TGTGCCAGCAGTGAACCGGGACAGGGGGCCGACGAGCAGTACTTC
CASSEPGQGADEQYF
>-|13|TRBV28|-|TRBJ1-1
TGTGCCAGCAGTGCTCGGGGCTATCCTGAAGCTTTCTTT
CASSARGYPEAFF
>-|14|TRBV5-1|-|TRBJ2-1
TGCGCCAGCAGCGACCGGGACACCCCTGCCCTCCCACTCTTC
CASSDRDTPALPLF
>-|14|TRBV3-1/TRBV3-2|-|TRBJ2-3
TGTGCCAGCAGCCAGAGACATGGGACAGATACGCAGTATTTT
CASSQRHGTDTQYF
>few|16|TRBV15|-|TRBJ1-5
TGTGCCACCAGCAGAGCCTTACCGCAGGAAAATCAGCCCCAGCATTTT
CATSRALPQENQPQHF
>-|14|TRBV11-1|-|TRBJ1-3
TGTGCCAGCAGCCTACAGGACTCTGGAAACACCATATATTTT
CASSLQDSGNTIYF
>medium-sized|14|TRBV19|-|TRBJ1-6
TGTGCCAGTAGTATAGATGGCAGGAATTCACCCCTCCACTTT
CASSIDGRNSPLHF
>-|13|TRBV5-1|-|TRBJ2-3
TGCGCCAGCAGCTTGGCCTTAGCAGATACGCAGTATTTT
CASSLALADTQYF
>-|14|TRBV5-1|-|TRBJ1-1
TGCGCCAGCAGCCCCCGGGACACCGAGCCTGAAGCTTTCTTT
CASSPRDTEPEAFF
>-|16|TRBV5-4|-|TRBJ1-3
TGTGCCAGCAGCTTGGGAGGCAGGAGCTCTGGAAACACCATATATTTT
CASSLGGRSSGNTIYF
>-|14|TRBV7-8|TRBD2|TRBJ2-5
TGTGCCAGCAACCGCGGGGGGGCTGGGGAGACCCAGTACTTC
CASNRGGAGETQYF
>-|16|TRBV7-6|TRBD1|TRBJ1-2
TGTGCCAGCAGCTTAGGAGCGGCAGGGACAGGTCTCGGCTACACCTTC
CASSLGAAGTGLGYTF
>-|12|TRBV6-5|-|TRBJ2-7
TGTGCCAGCAGTCCCACATCCTACGAGCAGTACTTC
CASSPTSYEQYF
>-|15|TRBV28|-|TRBJ1-2
TGTGCCAGCAGTTTAGGGATCGCAGGGGACCGGGGCTACACCTTC
CASSLGIAGDRGYTF
>-|17|TRBV6-4|-|TRBJ1-1
TGTGCCAGCAGTTCCCCCCCCCTCCCAGGGATGAACACTGAAGCTTTCTTT
CASSSPPLPGMNTEAFF
>-|15|TRBV7-2|-|TRBJ2-5
TGTGCCAGCAGCTTCCCGACAGGTCGAGTGGAGACCCAGTACTTC
CASSFPTGRVETQYF
>-|16|TRBV9|-|TRBJ2-3
TGTGCCAGCAGCTCCTTCTGGGGCGGGGTCACAGATACGCAGTATTTT
CASSSFWGGVTDTQYF
>-|16|TRBV5-1|-|TRBJ2-3
TGCGCCAGCAGCTCAAACCCGGACTCTAGCACAGATACGCAGTATTTT
CASSSNPDSSTDTQYF
>-|14|TRBV5-5|-|TRBJ1-1
TGTGCCAGCAGCCAACAGACGTACAACACTGAAGCTTTCTTT
CASSQQTYNTEAFF
>few|12|TRBV6-5|-|TRBJ1-4
TGTGCCAGCGGCGAGGTTGATGAAAAACTGTTTTTT
CASGEVDEKLFF
>-|15|TRBV9|TRBD1|TRBJ1-4
TGTGCCAGCAGCCCTACGGGGACAGGGAATGAAAAACTGTTTTTT
CASSPTGTGNEKLFF
>-|16|TRBV9|TRBD2|TRBJ2-5
TGTGCCAGCAGCGTAGCTACTAGCGGCACCCAAGAGACCCAGTACTTC
CASSVATSGTQETQYF
>-|15|TRBV28|TRBD1|TRBJ1-5
TGTGCCAGCAGCTCTGGCAGGGGGCTGAGTCAGCCCCAGCATTTT
CASSSGRGLSQPQHF
>-|12|TRBV5-4|-|TRBJ2-5
TGTGCCAGCAGCTCAAACCAAGAGACCCAGTACTTC
CASSSNQETQYF
>-|13|TRBV5-1|TRBD1|TRBJ1-6
TGCGCCAGCAGGACAGGGAATAATTCACCCCTCCACTTT
CASRTGNNSPLHF
>-|12|TRBV28|-|TRBJ2-7
TGTGCCAGCAACCTACAGGGCTACGAGCAGTACTTC
CASNLQGYEQYF
>-|15|TRBV18|-|TRBJ2-5
TGTGCCAGCTCAGCATTCTCCGGGACTCAAGAGACCCAGTACTTC
CASSAFSGTQETQYF
>-|14|TRBV6-2/TRBV6-3|-|TRBJ1-2
TGTGCCAGCAGTTACTCGGGCGGAAACTATGGCTACACCTTC
CASSYSGGNYGYTF
>-|13|TRBV6-1|-|TRBJ2-5
TGTGCCAGCAGTGAGGGCGACCAAGAGACCCAGTACTTC
CASSEGDQETQYF
>-|16|TRBV6-2/TRBV6-3|TRBD2|TRBJ2-1
TGTGCCAGCAGTTACCCTCTAGCGGGAGGTCACAATGAGCAGTTCTTC
CASSYPLAGGHNEQFF